These T cell receptor beta chains were read from a single sample in a study of identical twins. TCRdb ran MiXCR on the 5' RACE reads and lists one entry per CDR3 protein. The sample shows about 530,000 distinct CDR3 sequences, approximately 20% of them seen only once. The data were also submitted as part of a second study, on yellow fever vaccine responses in identical twins.

Sample: CD4+ T cells sorted from blood. These TCRs come from a woman under 30 in good health. Each CDR3 is given with its conserved first and last residue. The D gene is left open where the match is weak. A row's size may be missing; if present it is once, few, many or a size class.

abundance	v_gene	j_gene	d_gene	CDR3aa	CDR3nt
few	TRBV7-8	TRBJ1-5	NA	CASSKDRKSNQPQHF	TGTGCCAGCAGCAAAGACAGGAAGAGCAATCAGCCCCAGCATTTT
few	TRBV20-1	TRBJ2-6	NA	CSAMDGGANVLTF	TGCAGTGCTATGGACGGTGGGGCCAACGTCCTGACTTTC
few	TRBV20-1	TRBJ2-1	TRBD2	CSAGGLAGVLGDEQFF	TGCAGTGCGGGGGGACTAGCGGGGGTCCTTGGGGATGAGCAGTTCTTC
NA	TRBV20-1	TRBJ1-3	NA	CSARLQGENTIYF	TGCAGTGCTAGGTTGCAGGGAGAAAACACCATATATTTT
many	TRBV12-3/TRBV12-4	TRBJ1-6	NA	CASSPGLRSPLHF	TGTGCCAGCAGTCCGGGCCTAAGATCACCCCTCCACTTT
NA	TRBV6-1	TRBJ2-1	TRBD1	CASSRQQGLGNEQFF	TGTGCCAGCAGCCGCCAACAGGGGTTGGGGAATGAGCAGTTCTTC
once	TRBV3-1	TRBJ2-2	NA	CASSTSSHGELFF	TGTGCCAGCAGCACGTCCAGTCACGGGGAGCTGTTTTTT
few	TRBV12-3/TRBV12-4	TRBJ1-1	NA	CASTFGGTVNTEAFF	TGTGCCAGCACCTTCGGAGGCACGGTGAACACTGAAGCTTTCTTT
NA	TRBV6-5	TRBJ2-4	TRBD2	CASSYPGGNIQYF	TGTGCCAGCAGTTACCCGGGGGGAAACATTCAGTACTTC
NA	TRBV7-8	TRBJ2-3	NA	CASSLGGVTQYF	TGTGCCAGCAGCTTAGGCGGGGTCACGCAGTATTTT
NA	TRBV11-2	TRBJ2-1	NA	CASSLVGPAPMDEQFF	TGTGCCAGCAGCTTAGTAGGCCCGGCTCCAATGGATGAGCAGTTCTTC
NA	TRBV12-3/TRBV12-4	TRBJ2-1	NA	CASSPLVFEQFF	TGTGCCAGCAGTCCACTAGTTTTTGAGCAGTTCTTC
NA	TRBV6-1	TRBJ1-1	NA	CASSADRKNTEAFF	TGTGCCAGCAGTGCCGACAGGAAGAACACTGAAGCTTTCTTT
NA	TRBV7-2	TRBJ2-5	NA	CASSLGATQETQYF	TGTGCCAGCAGCTTAGGGGCTACACAAGAGACCCAGTACTTC
few	TRBV5-5	TRBJ2-7	NA	CASTRGLVAYEQYF	TGTGCCAGCACTAGGGGCCTCGTTGCCTACGAGCAGTACTTC
many	TRBV12-3/TRBV12-4	TRBJ1-2	NA	CASSLDGLYGYTF	TGTGCCAGCAGTCTCGACGGATTATATGGCTACACCTTC
few	TRBV11-2	TRBJ2-1	NA	CASSLGIVNEQFF	TGTGCCAGCAGCTTAGGGATTGTCAATGAGCAGTTCTTC
NA	TRBV28	TRBJ2-3	NA	CASSPSSVDTQYF	TGTGCCAGCAGTCCCTCCTCGGTAGATACGCAGTATTTT
NA	TRBV10-3	TRBJ2-5	TRBD2	CAISETTGGQETQYF	TGTGCCATCAGTGAGACTACGGGAGGGCAAGAGACCCAGTACTTC
few	TRBV5-1	TRBJ2-2	TRBD2	CASSLAPLAGGQTGELFF	TGCGCCAGCAGCTTGGCCCCCCTAGCGGGGGGTCAGACCGGGGAGCTGTTTTTT
few	TRBV15	TRBJ2-5	NA	CATSRQRNNQETQYF	TGTGCCACCAGCAGGCAACGAAACAACCAAGAGACCCAGTACTTC
NA	TRBV11-2	TRBJ2-5	NA	CASSFGQRLQETQYF	TGTGCCAGCAGCTTTGGACAGAGACTCCAAGAGACCCAGTACTTC
NA	TRBV7-2	TRBJ2-3	TRBD2	CASSYPGRGGASF	TGTGCCAGCAGCTACCCTGGGCGGGGGGGCGCATCTTTT
few	TRBV7-2	TRBJ1-1	TRBD1	CASSPGTGAGEAFF	TGTGCCAGCAGCCCGGGGACAGGGGCGGGTGAAGCTTTCTTT
NA	TRBV29-1	TRBJ2-7	NA	CSVAPERYEQYF	TGCAGCGTTGCTCCGGAGAGGTACGAGCAGTACTTC
many	TRBV5-1	TRBJ1-1	NA	CASSLGQNNLNTEAFF	TGCGCCAGCAGCTTGGGGCAGAATAATCTGAACACTGAAGCTTTCTTT
NA	TRBV20-1	TRBJ2-5	NA	CSARLAGTETQYF	TGCAGTGCTAGATTGGCAGGGACGGAGACCCAGTACTTC
NA	TRBV10-3	TRBJ2-7	TRBD2	CAISPGRSTYEQYF	TGTGCCATCAGTCCCGGGAGGTCAACCTACGAGCAGTACTTC
NA	TRBV25-1	TRBJ1-2	NA	CASSESINHGYTF	TGTGCCAGCAGTGAATCTATAAACCATGGCTACACCTTC
few	TRBV9	TRBJ2-2	NA	CASSPSTSPTGELFF	TGTGCCAGCAGCCCCTCCACTAGCCCCACTGGGGAGCTGTTTTTT
NA	TRBV12-3/TRBV12-4	TRBJ2-2	TRBD2	CASSPREGRTGELFF	TGTGCCAGCAGTCCGCGGGAGGGGCGGACCGGGGAGCTGTTTTTT
few	TRBV3-1	TRBJ1-2	NA	CASSQEVGAFMSYGYTF	TGTGCCAGCAGCCAAGAGGTGGGGGCGTTTATGAGCTATGGCTACACCTTC
NA	TRBV9	TRBJ2-2	NA	CASSVDRRAGELFF	TGTGCCAGCAGCGTAGATCGGAGGGCAGGGGAGCTGTTTTTT
NA	TRBV2	TRBJ2-3	TRBD1	CASSGQGGADTQYF	TGTGCCAGCAGCGGACAGGGAGGAGCAGATACGCAGTATTTT
few	TRBV7-8	TRBJ2-1	TRBD2	CASSSPQLAGGHNEQFF	TGTGCCAGCAGCTCCCCCCAGCTAGCGGGGGGCCACAATGAGCAGTTCTTC
NA	TRBV3-1	TRBJ2-2	TRBD2	CASSPTSATGELFF	TGTGCCAGCAGCCCCACTAGCGCGACCGGGGAGCTGTTTTTT
few	TRBV24-1	TRBJ2-1	TRBD2	CATSDPTSGPNNEQFF	TGTGCCACCAGTGATCCGACTAGCGGGCCGAACAATGAGCAGTTCTTC
NA	TRBV7-2	TRBJ1-4	NA	CASSLVVGPTNEKLFF	TGTGCCAGCAGCTTAGTGGTCGGACCAACTAATGAAAAACTGTTTTTT
NA	TRBV12-3/TRBV12-4	TRBJ2-1	TRBD1	CASSLQQGSYNEQFF	TGTGCCAGCAGTTTGCAACAGGGGTCCTACAATGAGCAGTTCTTC
NA	TRBV20-1	TRBJ2-1	NA	CSAEAGTGNYNEQFF	TGCAGTGCGGAGGCCGGGACTGGGAATTACAATGAGCAGTTCTTC
NA	TRBV2	TRBJ2-2	TRBD1	CASRRTGTNTGELFF	TGTGCCAGCAGGAGGACAGGAACGAACACCGGGGAGCTGTTTTTT